This TCR beta chain was retrieved from a study of blood T cell repertoires in COVID-19. Looking at the study overall: Acute-phase and convalescent COVID-19 samples originated in the United States, Italy and Spain.

The CDR3 has 13 residues. Germline assignment: CDR1 MNHEY and CDR2 SVGAGI. The J segment lost 11 bases and the V segment lost 6 bases, leaving 11 bases of the junction unmatched. Per the original data handling: Reference gene primer amplification gave estimated nucleated cell counts. The method was immunoSEQ multiplex PCR; TCRdb's version includes in-frame clones alone and lacks a portion of them. V and J calls and clone size are as listed in that table; D and trimming were resolved from the DNA. The sample contains some 220,000 clones, roughly four fifths of which appear only once. The sample consisted of peripheral blood. This rearrangement joins TRBV6-5 to TRBJ1-1; TRBD1 agrees at 8 bases. This sequence originates from a woman younger than 45 who had recovered from COVID-19. For the CDR3, the DNA is TGTGCCAGCAGCCCCAGGGGGCTGGAGTATGCTTTCTTT. Amino acid sequence: CASSPRGLEYAFF.